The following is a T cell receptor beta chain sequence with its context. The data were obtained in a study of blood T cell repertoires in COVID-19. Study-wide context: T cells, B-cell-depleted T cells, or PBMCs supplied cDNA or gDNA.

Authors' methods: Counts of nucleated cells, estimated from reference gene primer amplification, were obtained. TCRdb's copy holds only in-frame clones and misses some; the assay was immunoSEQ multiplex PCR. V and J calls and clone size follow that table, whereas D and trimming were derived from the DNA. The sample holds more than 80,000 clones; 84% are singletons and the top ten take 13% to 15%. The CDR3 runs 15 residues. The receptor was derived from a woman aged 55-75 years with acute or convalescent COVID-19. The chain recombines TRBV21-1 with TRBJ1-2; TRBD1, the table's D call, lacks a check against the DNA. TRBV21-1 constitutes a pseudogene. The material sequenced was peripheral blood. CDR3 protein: CASSDNRTGNYGYTF. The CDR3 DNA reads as TGTGCCAGCAGCGATAATAGGACAGGGAACTATGGCTACACCTTC.